The following is a T cell receptor beta chain sequence with its context. The count of this clone is one. Which antigen it targets is not known. Within one base of it there is no much larger clone, and no base qualities were kept. The data were obtained in a study of blood T cell repertoires in COVID-19 (dated by TCRdb to 2018 to 2020). As for the study more broadly: Samples covering the acute and convalescent phases of COVID-19 were provided by collaborators in the United States, Italy and Spain. The prospective study material was composed of cDNA or gDNA derived from T cells, B-cell-depleted T cells, or PBMCs. Subjects who had been exposed to COVID-19, were actively infected with it, or had recovered from it provided the deeply sampled blood TCRbeta repertoires that made up the dataset. The repertoires were released in a freely available public database meant as a resource for research on the immune response to SARS-CoV-2. Samples were obtained from the ongoing ImmuneRACE study (first 160 participants) and from over a thousand subjects provided by 6 global collaborators. Nearly every sample came with metadata listing a de-identified subject ID, COVID-19 status, age in years and sex. HLA class I and class II types, where available, came from metadata supplied by the sample provider rather than from assay-based typing. Broader findings and caveats from the paper: The quantity of clinical and demographic metadata differed by source and by participant and was supplied without curation.

TCRbeta CDR3 regions were amplified from genomic DNA by means of the immunoSEQ Assay, a bias-controlled multiplex PCR. The published analysis was carried out like this. The number of nucleated cells in each sample was estimated by amplification of reference gene primers within the assay. To quantify the absolute abundance of each unique TCRbeta CDR3 rearrangement, sequence reads were collapsed and filtered. For each sample, productive Simpson clonality was calculated as the square root of Simpson's diversity index across productive rearrangements. Here the immuneACCESS table is served through TCRdb, limited to in-frame sequences with V and J called. Missing clones are a known gap in these copies; in checked studies unresolved V genes cover under half, and the rest lacks a known reason. V, J and clone size are those of that table, while D and trimming were read from the DNA. This sample gives roughly 62,000 clones in total; over 80% of them show up just once. Jointly, the top ten make up roughly a tenth of the sample.

One collaborating source in Seattle enrolled patients during active infection and followed them longitudinally through the course of disease. Collaborating institutions collected whole blood in K2EDTA tubes following their own protocols. For TCRbeta analysis, collaborator samples were shipped as frozen whole blood, as isolated PBMCs, or as DNA extracted from either sample type. The receptor comes from a man in his thirties or forties with COVID-19, enrolled during active disease. Sequencing was done on a sample of peripheral blood.

For the CDR3, the sequence is CASRRGATEAFF. The DNA sequence is as follows: TGTGCCAGCAGACGGGGGGCCACTGAAGCTTTCTTT. Rearrangement joined TRBV27 to TRBJ1-1, and perhaps TRBD1 as D gene, on 6 matching bases. From a lookup of the germline V gene (reference sequence), CDR1 and CDR2 are MNHEY and SMNVEV. V is reduced by 6 bases and J by 4 bases, leaving a spacing of 9 bases between them. Including cysteine and phenylalanine, the CDR3 has 12 amino acids. The retained sequence is limited to the CDR3, 36 bases, with the frame set at the first base.